This T cell receptor beta chain was observed in a study of OX40 agonist ivuxolimab in advanced cancers. Comment on this clone: Its specificity is not known.

Only in-frame clones appear in the TCRdb table, and some are missing; sequencing was by immunoSEQ multiplex PCR. The sample shows 60,000 or so clones, around 93% of them seen only once. Study-wide points: In a subset of nonresponders, normalized T-cell clonal expansion was also low.

This CDR3 region has 16 residues. V gave up 0 bases and J gave up 7 bases, with 13 bases separating them. CDR1 SNHLY and CDR2 FYNNEI come from the germline V gene. The sequence came from an adult with an advanced solid tumor such as melanoma, head and neck, liver or kidney cancer. Specimen: CD4+ or CD8+ T cells sorted from blood, collected in a trial of the OX40 agonist ivuxolimab. The chain couples TRBV2 to TRBJ1-6, with D perhaps TRBD1 (6 bases). CDR3 DNA sequence: TGTGCCAGCAGTGAAGCGAGGGGACATATGAATTCACCCCTCCACTTT. It encodes CASSEARGHMNSPLHF.